A selection of T cell receptor beta chains follows, all from one sample in a study of control samples from healthy donors and cancer patients. Data came from immunoSEQ multiplex PCR; TCRdb stores just in-frame clones and leaves some out. The sample lists approximately 150,000 clones, around 88% occurring once. The sample consisted of blood. These receptor sequences come from a young man in good health. The CDR3 runs from the conserved cysteine through the conserved F or W. The order of the fields is J gene, clone size, D gene, CDR3 length, V gene, CDR3 protein, CDR3 DNA. The D gene is left open where the match is weak. Rows give clone size only sometimes, using once, few, many, or a class for an expanded clone.

TRBJ2-7 | . | TRBD1 | 15 | TRBV6-2/TRBV6-3 | CASSYGGTGGYEQYF | TGTGCCAGCAGTTACGGAGGGACAGGGGGCTACGAGCAGTACTTC
TRBJ1-2 | . | . | 11 | TRBV11-2 | CASSLGHGYTF | TGTGCCAGCAGCTTAGGCCATGGCTACACCTTC
TRBJ1-2 | . | . | 15 | TRBV4-2 | CASSQDPSTSYGYTF | TGTGCCAGCAGCCAAGACCCCAGTACCTCCTATGGCTACACCTTC
TRBJ1-4 | . | TRBD1 | 18 | TRBV4-3 | CASSQGDRDREENEKLFF | TGCGCCAGCAGCCAAGGGGACAGGGACAGGGAGGAGAATGAAAAACTGTTTTTT
TRBJ2-2 | . | TRBD1 | 15 | TRBV11-3 | CASSRTGGAPGELFF | TGTGCCAGCAGTAGGACAGGGGGCGCCCCCGGGGAGCTGTTTTTT
TRBJ2-2 | . | TRBD2 | 16 | TRBV3-1/TRBV3-2 | CASSSLAGGGTGELFF | TGTGCCAGCAGCTCGCTAGCGGGGGGCGGGACCGGGGAGCTGTTTTTT
TRBJ1-1 | . | . | 15 | TRBV10-3 | CAIQERTTMNTEAFF | TGTGCCATCCAGGAGCGGACGACCATGAACACTGAAGCTTTCTTT
TRBJ1-2 | few | . | 14 | TRBV5-4 | CASSSRGARYGYTF | TGTGCCAGCAGCTCTCGAGGGGCCCGTTATGGCTACACCTTC
TRBJ1-5 | . | . | 13 | TRBV19 | CASSSDGEGPQHF | TGTGCCAGTAGTTCTGACGGAGAGGGGCCCCAGCATTTT
TRBJ2-5 | . | TRBD1 | 15 | TRBV24-1 | CATSDPRQGRETQYF | TGTGCCACCAGTGACCCTCGACAGGGGCGAGAGACCCAGTACTTC
TRBJ1-1 | . | . | 13 | TRBV6-5 | CASSYREHTEAFF | TGTGCCAGCAGTTACAGGGAACACACTGAAGCTTTCTTT
TRBJ2-7 | . | . | 14 | TRBV14 | CASSQVRDPGEQYF | TGTGCCAGCAGCCAAGTAAGGGACCCCGGCGAGCAGTACTTC
TRBJ1-1 | . | . | 13 | TRBV5-8 | CASSFQFLAEAFF | TGTGCCAGCAGCTTCCAATTTCTCGCTGAAGCTTTCTTT
TRBJ2-7 | . | . | 14 | TRBV5-1 | CASSLAGPNTEQYF | TGCGCCAGCAGCCTTGCGGGACCCAACACCGAGCAGTACTTC
TRBJ2-5 | . | TRBD2 | 18 | TRBV28 | CASSFPPAGTSGTKTQYF | TGTGCCAGCAGTTTTCCCCCGGCAGGCACTAGCGGAACAAAGACCCAGTACTTC
TRBJ2-3 | . | . | 16 | TRBV3-1/TRBV3-2 | CASSQEGGASTDTQYF | TGTGCCAGCAGCCAAGAAGGTGGGGCCAGCACAGATACGCAGTATTTT
TRBJ2-2 | . | TRBD1 | 19 | TRBV7-3 | CASSLTHRDRGRGTGELFF | TGTGCCAGCAGCTTAACCCACCGGGACAGGGGGCGCGGCACCGGGGAGCTGTTTTTT
TRBJ2-5 | . | TRBD2 | 15 | TRBV28 | CASSLPGGGKETQYF | TGTGCCAGCAGTTTACCGGGGGGGGGAAAAGAGACCCAGTACTTC
TRBJ2-2 | . | TRBD1 | 19 | TRBV15 | CATSRPGRDRGGYTGELFF | TGTGCCACCAGCAGACCCGGTAGGGACAGGGGTGGCTACACCGGGGAGCTGTTTTTT
TRBJ2-2 | . | . | 14 | TRBV6-5 | CASKRGGNTGELFF | TGTGCCAGCAAAAGGGGGGGGAACACCGGGGAGCTGTTTTTT
TRBJ1-2 | . | TRBD1 | 16 | TRBV5-4 | CASSLPRTGSNYGYTF | TGTGCCAGCAGCTTGCCTCGGACAGGGAGTAACTATGGCTACACCTTC
TRBJ1-1 | . | . | 14 | TRBV6-1 | CASSEALARLEAFF | TGTGCCAGCAGTGAAGCTCTCGCCCGTCTGGAGGCTTTCTTT
TRBJ1-6 | . | . | 13 | TRBV7-7 | CASSLALNSPLHF | TGTGCCAGCAGCTTAGCTCTGAATTCACCCCTCCACTTT
TRBJ1-6 | . | . | 15 | TRBV30 | CAWSRRRGANSPLHF | TGTGCCTGGAGCCGCCGTAGGGGGGCCAATTCACCCCTCCACTTT
TRBJ2-7 | . | . | 15 | TRBV7-9 | CASSPALGISYEQYF | TGTGCCAGCAGCCCCGCCCTTGGGATCTCCTACGAGCAGTACTTC
TRBJ2-2 | . | . | 17 | TRBV25-1 | CASSANRGWRVTGELFF | TGTGCCAGCAGCGCAAACCGGGGCTGGAGAGTCACCGGGGAGCTGTTTTTT
TRBJ1-4 | . | . | 16 | TRBV2 | CASSSGTEANWEKLFF | TGTGCCAGCAGTTCCGGGACGGAGGCTAATTGGGAAAAACTGTTTTTT
TRBJ1-3 | . | . | 16 | TRBV9 | CASSLTGASSGNTIYF | TGTGCCAGCAGCTTGACCGGGGCTAGCTCTGGAAACACCATATATTTT
TRBJ1-2 | . | . | 15 | TRBV4-3 | CASSQERATNYGYTF | TGCGCCAGCAGCCAAGAGAGGGCAACCAACTATGGCTACACCTTC
TRBJ1-1 | . | . | 14 | TRBV7-8 | CASSLQVLNTEAFF | TGTGCCAGCAGCTTGCAGGTATTGAACACTGAAGCTTTCTTT
TRBJ2-5 | once | TRBD1 | 14 | TRBV18 | CASSQGQGRETQYF | TGTGCCAGCTCACAAGGACAGGGGCGAGAGACCCAGTACTTC
TRBJ2-1 | . | . | 12 | TRBV5-1 | CASSMGAEEQFF | TGCGCCAGCAGCATGGGGGCGGAAGAGCAGTTCTTC
TRBJ1-2 | . | TRBD1 | 16 | TRBV7-9 | CASSIQRTGGNYGYTF | TGTGCCAGCAGCATTCAACGGACAGGGGGCAACTATGGCTACACCTTC
TRBJ2-5 | . | . | 15 | TRBV28 | CASSLTRDGQETQYF | TGTGCCAGCAGTTTGACACGGGACGGTCAAGAGACCCAGTACTTC
TRBJ2-3 | . | . | 15 | TRBV6-5 | CASSKQGGMADTQYF | TGTGCCAGCAGTAAACAGGGGGGGATGGCAGATACGCAGTATTTT